The source of this T cell receptor (delta chain) is a study of gamma-delta T cells after stem cell transplantation. Within the sample, this clone is large (0.1 to 1%). Within the sample, other DNA sequences also encode this same CDR3. The CDR3 extends over 21 amino acids. CDR1 is GEAIGNYY, CDR2 EKD, per germline. V was clipped by 0 bases and J by 0 bases; unmatched bases: 20. TCRdb reran clone calling via CATT on the RT-PCR reads. In the table there are some 1,700 delta-chain clones, about 2.1% of which are singletons. The rearrangement joins TRDV2 to TRDJ1; TRDD3 matches 8 bases. The sequence was collected from a human donor. It is not recorded whose cells these are; they may come from a transplant donor. The sample was gamma-delta T cells. The CDR3 DNA reads TGTGCCTGTGACACCGGATTCCGGAGTACTGGGGGCCGACAGTACACCGATAAACTCATCTTT. Its translation is CACDTGFRSTGGRQYTDKLIF.